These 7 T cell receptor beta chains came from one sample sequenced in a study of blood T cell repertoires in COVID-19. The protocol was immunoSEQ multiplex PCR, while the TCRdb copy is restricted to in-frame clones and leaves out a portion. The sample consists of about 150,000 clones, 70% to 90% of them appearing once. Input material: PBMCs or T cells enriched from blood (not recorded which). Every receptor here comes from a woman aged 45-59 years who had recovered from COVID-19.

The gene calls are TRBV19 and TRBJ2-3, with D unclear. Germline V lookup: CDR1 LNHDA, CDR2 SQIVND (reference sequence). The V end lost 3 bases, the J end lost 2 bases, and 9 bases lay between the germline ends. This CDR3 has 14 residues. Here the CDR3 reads CASSIWRHTDTQYF. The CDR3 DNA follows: TGTGCCAGTAGTATCTGGCGGCACACAGATACGCAGTATTTT.

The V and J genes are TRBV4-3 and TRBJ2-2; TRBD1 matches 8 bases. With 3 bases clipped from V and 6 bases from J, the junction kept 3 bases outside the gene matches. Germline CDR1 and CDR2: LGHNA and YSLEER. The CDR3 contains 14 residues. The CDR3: CASSHGQGAGELFF. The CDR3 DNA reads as TGCGCCAGCAGCCATGGACAGGGCGCCGGGGAGCTGTTTTTT.

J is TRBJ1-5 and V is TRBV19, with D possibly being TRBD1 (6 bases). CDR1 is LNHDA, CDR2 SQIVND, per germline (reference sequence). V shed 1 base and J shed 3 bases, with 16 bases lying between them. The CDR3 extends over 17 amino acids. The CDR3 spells CASSIGFRGANNQPQHF. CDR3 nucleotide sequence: TGTGCCAGTAGTATAGGCTTCCGGGGGGCAAACAATCAGCCCCAGCATTTT.

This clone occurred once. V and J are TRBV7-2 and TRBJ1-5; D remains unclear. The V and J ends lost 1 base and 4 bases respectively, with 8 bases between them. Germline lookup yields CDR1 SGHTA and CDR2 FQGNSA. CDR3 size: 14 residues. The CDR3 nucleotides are TGTGCCAGCAGCTTAGATACCAGAAATCAGCCCCAGCATTTT. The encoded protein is CASSLDTRNQPQHF.

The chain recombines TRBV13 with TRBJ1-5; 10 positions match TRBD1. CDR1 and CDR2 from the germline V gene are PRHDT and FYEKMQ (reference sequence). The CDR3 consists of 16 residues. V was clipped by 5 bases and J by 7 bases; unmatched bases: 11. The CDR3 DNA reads TGTGCCAGCAGCACCCGGGGACAGGGGTATAGCCAGCCCCAGCATTTT. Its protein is CASSTRGQGYSQPQHF.

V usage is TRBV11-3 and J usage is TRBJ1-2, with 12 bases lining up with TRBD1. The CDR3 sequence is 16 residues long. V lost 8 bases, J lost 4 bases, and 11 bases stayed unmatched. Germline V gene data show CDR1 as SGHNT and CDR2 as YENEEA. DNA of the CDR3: TGTGCCAGCCAGCCGGGACAGGGGGCGTCTTTCTATGGCTACACCTTC. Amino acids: CASQPGQGASFYGYTF. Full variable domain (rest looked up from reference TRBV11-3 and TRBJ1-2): EAGVVQSPRYKIIEKKQPVAFWCNPISGHNTLYWYLQNLGQGPELLIRYENEEAVDDSQLPKDRFSAERLKGVDSTLKIQPAELGDSAVYLCASQPGQGASFYGYTFGSGTRLTVV.

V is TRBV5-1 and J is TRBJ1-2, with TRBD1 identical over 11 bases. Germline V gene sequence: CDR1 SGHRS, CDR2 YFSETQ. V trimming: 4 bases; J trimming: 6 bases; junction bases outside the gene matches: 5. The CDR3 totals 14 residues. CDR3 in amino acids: CASSGGQGADGYTF. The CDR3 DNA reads TGCGCCAGCAGCGGCGGACAGGGGGCTGATGGCTACACCTTC.